This T cell receptor beta chain derives from a study of cytomegalovirus exposure and HLA in healthy donors. In its sample, this clone was seen a few times. Its antigen is undetermined. Study-wide findings and caveats: Certain sequence variants were highly shared and formed a cluster, and this cluster was likely a sequencing artifact.

Use of 60 Vbeta and 13 Jbeta primers characterized the PCR. The data were produced by immunoSEQ multiplex PCR, yet TCRdb's version contains in-frame clones alone and is incomplete. The sample consists of 65,000 to 85,000 clones, roughly a tenth of them appearing once. This CDR3 spans 16 amino acids. V trimming: 0 bases; J trimming: 2 bases; junction bases outside the gene matches: 6. Germline CDR1 reads SGHRS; CDR2 reads YFSETQ. The sequenced material came from PBMCs. This receptor was obtained from a man between 60 and 70 years old in good health and CMV-seropositive. The chain uses TRBV5-1 and TRBJ2-5; TRBD2 agrees at 8 bases. The CDR3 region is CASSLGGLAGQETQYF. In DNA, the CDR3 is TGCGCCAGCAGCTTGGGTGGACTAGCTGGACAAGAGACCCAGTACTTC. The complete variable domain, with remaining parts taken from reference TRBV5-1 and TRBJ2-5, reads KAGVTQTPRYLIKTRGQQVTLSCSPISGHRSVSWYQQTPGQGLQFLFEYFSETQRNKGNFPGRFSGRQFSNSRSEMNVSTLELGDSALYLCASSLGGLAGQETQYFGPGTRLLVL.